Here is one T cell receptor (beta chain) with its context. The method was immunoSEQ multiplex PCR; TCRdb's version includes in-frame clones alone and lacks a portion of them. Here the sample spans 120,000 to 150,000 clones, 85% to 90% being singletons. Trimming left V 5 bases short and J 2 bases short, with 10 bases between. Per the germline V gene, CDR1 is KGHSH and CDR2 is LQKENI. The CDR3 covers 13 residues. The data derive from a study of blood T cell repertoires in COVID-19. Turning to the study itself: The analysed material was cDNA or gDNA that came from T cells, B-cell-depleted T cells, or PBMCs.

Material: peripheral blood. This chain joins TRBV18 and TRBJ2-7; no definite D call. This clonotype was obtained from a woman aged 50 to 60 with active or convalescent COVID-19. DNA for the CDR3: TGTGCCAGCTCAGGTAAACTAACCTACGAGCAGTACTTC. This codes for CASSGKLTYEQYF.